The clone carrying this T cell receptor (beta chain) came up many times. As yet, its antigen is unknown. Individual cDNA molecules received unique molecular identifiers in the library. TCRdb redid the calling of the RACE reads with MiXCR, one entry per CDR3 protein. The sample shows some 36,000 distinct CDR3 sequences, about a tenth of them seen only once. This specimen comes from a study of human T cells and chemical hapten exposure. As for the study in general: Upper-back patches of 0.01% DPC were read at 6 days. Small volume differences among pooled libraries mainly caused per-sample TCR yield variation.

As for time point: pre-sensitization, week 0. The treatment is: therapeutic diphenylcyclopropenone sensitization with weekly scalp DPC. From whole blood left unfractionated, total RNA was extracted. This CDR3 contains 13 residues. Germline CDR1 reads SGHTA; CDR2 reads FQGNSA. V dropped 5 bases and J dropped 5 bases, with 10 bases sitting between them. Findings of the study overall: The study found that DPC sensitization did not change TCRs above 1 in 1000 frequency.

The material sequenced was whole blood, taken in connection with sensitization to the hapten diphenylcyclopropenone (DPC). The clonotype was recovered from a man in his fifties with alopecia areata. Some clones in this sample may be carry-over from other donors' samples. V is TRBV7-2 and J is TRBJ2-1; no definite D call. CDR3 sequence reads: CASSMPTHNEQFF. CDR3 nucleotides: TGTGCCAGCAGCATGCCGACCCACAATGAGCAGTTCTTC. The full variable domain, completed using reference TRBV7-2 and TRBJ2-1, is GAGVSQSPSNKVTEKGKDVELRCDPISGHTALYWYRQSLGQGLEFLIYFQGNSAPDKSGLPSDRFSAERTGGSVSTLTIQRTQQEDSAVYLCASSMPTHNEQFFGPGTRLTVL.